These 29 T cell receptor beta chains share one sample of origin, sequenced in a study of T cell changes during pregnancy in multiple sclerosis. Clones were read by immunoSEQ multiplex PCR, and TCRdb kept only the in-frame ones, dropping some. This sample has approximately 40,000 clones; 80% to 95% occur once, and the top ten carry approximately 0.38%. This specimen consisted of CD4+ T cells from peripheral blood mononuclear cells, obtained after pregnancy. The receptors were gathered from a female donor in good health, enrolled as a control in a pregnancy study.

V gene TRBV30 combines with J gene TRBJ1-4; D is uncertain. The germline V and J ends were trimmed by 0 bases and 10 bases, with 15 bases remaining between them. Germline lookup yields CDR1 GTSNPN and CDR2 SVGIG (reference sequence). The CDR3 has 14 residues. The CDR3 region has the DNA TGTGCCTGGAGTGTACTGGGGAGGGTGGGAAAACTGTTTTTT. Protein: CAWSVLGRVGKLFF.

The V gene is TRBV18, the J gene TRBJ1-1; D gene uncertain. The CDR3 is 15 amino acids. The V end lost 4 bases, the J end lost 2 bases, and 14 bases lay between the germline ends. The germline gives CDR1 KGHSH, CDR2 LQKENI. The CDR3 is CASSRTGVTNTEAFF. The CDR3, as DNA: TGTGCCAGCTCACGGACCGGGGTGACTAACACTGAAGCTTTCTTT.

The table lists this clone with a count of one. Written as DNA, the CDR3 is TGTGCCAGCAGCTTAGAAGGGACAGGTGACTATGGCTACACCTTC. The encoded protein is CASSLEGTGDYGYTF. This chain joins TRBV7-2 and TRBJ1-2; 8 bases map to TRBD1. With V trimmed by 1 base and J by 3 bases, 4 bases remained unmatched. This CDR3 contains 15 residues. From germline, CDR1 is SGHTA and CDR2 FQGNSA.

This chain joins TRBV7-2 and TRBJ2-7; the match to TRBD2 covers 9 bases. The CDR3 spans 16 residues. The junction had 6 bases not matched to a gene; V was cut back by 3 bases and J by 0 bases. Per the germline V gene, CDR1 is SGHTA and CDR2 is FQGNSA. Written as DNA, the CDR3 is TGTGCCAGCAGCTTGGAGAGCGGGAGGAGCTCCTACGAGCAGTACTTC. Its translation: CASSLESGRSSYEQYF.

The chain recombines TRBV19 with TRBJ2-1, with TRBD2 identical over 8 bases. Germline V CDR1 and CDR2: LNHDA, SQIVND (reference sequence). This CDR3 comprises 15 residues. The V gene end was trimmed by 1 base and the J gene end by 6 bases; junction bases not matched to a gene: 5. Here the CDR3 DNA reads TGTGCCAGTAGTATAGGAGCGGGAGTGAGCAATGAGCAGTTCTTC. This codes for CASSIGAGVSNEQFF.

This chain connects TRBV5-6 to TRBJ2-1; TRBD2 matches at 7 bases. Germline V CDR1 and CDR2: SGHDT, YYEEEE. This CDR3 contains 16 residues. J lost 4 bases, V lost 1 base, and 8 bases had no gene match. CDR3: CASSLSGDGRYNEQFF. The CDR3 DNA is TGTGCCAGCAGCTTGTCGGGGGACGGGAGGTACAATGAGCAGTTCTTC.

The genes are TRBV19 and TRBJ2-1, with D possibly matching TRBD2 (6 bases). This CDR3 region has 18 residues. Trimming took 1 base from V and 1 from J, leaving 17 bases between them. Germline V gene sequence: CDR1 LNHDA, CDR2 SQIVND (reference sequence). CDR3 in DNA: TGTGCCAGTAGTATAGCCCCGGGGAGGACAAGATCCTACAATGAGCAGTTCTTC. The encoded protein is CASSIAPGRTRSYNEQFF.

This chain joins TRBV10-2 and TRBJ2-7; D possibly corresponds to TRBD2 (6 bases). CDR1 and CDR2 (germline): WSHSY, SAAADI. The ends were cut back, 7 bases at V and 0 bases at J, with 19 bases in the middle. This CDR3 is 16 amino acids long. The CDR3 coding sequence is TGCGCCAGCAACAGGAAGGGGCTAGCGCACTCCTACGAGCAGTACTTC. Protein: CASNRKGLAHSYEQYF.

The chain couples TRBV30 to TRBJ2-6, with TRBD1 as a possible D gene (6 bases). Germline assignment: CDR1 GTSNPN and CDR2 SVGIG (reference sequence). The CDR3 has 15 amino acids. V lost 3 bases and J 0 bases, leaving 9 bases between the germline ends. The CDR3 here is CAWSTGSSGANVLTF. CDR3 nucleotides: TGTGCCTGGAGCACAGGGAGCTCTGGGGCCAACGTCCTGACTTTC.

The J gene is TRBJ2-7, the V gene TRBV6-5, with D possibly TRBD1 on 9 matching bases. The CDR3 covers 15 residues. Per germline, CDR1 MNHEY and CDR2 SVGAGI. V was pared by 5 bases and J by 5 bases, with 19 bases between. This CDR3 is CASSREGQGHDEQYF. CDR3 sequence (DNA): TGTGCCAGCAGTCGGGAGGGACAGGGTCACGACGAGCAGTACTTC.

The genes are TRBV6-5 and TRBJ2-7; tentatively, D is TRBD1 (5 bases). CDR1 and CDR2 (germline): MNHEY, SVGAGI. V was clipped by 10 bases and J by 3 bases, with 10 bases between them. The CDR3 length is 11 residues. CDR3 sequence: CATGTGYEQYF. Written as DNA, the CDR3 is TGTGCCACAGGCACAGGCTACGAGCAGTACTTC.

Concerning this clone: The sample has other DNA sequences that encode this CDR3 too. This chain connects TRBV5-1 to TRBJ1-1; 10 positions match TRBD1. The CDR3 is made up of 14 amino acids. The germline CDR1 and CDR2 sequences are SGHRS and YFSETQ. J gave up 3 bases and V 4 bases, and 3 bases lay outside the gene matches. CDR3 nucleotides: TGCGCCAGCAGCCCCGGACAGGGGGACACTGAAGCTTTCTTT. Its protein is CASSPGQGDTEAFF. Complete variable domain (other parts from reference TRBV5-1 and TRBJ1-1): KAGVTQTPRYLIKTRGQQVTLSCSPISGHRSVSWYQQTPGQGLQFLFEYFSETQRNKGNFPGRFSGRQFSNSRSEMNVSTLELGDSALYLCASSPGQGDTEAFFGQGTRLTVV.

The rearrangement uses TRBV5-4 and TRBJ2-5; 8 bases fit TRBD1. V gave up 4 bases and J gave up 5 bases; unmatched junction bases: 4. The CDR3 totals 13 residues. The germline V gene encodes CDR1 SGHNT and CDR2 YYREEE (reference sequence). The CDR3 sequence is CASSPRTGETQYF. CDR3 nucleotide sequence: TGTGCCAGCAGCCCTAGGACAGGGGAGACCCAGTACTTC.

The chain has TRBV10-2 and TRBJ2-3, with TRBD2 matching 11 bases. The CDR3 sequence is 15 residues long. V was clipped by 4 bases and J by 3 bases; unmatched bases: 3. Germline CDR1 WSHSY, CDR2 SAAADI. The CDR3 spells CASSATSGATDTQYF. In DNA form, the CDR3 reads TGCGCCAGCAGTGCGACTAGCGGGGCTACAGATACGCAGTATTTT.

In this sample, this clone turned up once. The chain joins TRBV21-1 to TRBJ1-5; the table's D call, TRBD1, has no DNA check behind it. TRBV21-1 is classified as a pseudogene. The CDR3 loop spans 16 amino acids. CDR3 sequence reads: CASSTRQGASPGPQHF. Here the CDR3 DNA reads TGTGCCAGCAGCACCCGACAGGGGGCGAGCCCGGGCCCCCAGCATTTT.

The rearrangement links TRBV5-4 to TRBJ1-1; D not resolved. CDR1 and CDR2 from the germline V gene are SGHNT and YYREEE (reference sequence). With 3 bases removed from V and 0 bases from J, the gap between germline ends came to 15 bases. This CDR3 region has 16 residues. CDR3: CASSSSLIALNTEAFF. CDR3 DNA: TGTGCCAGCAGCTCCAGTCTAATAGCACTGAACACTGAAGCTTTCTTT.

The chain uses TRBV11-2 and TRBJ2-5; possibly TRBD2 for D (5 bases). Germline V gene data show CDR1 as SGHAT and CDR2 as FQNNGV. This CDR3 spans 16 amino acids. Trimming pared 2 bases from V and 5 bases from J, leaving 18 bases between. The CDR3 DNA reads TGTGCCAGCAGCTTATCTTTCTCGGGGTGGGCGGAGACCCAGTACTTC. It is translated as CASSLSFSGWAETQYF.

For the CDR3, the DNA is TGTGCCAGCTCACCAGGGTCAGGGGGCGGTCGCTATGGCTACACCTTC. This translates into CASSPGSGGGRYGYTF. The J gene is TRBJ1-2, the V gene TRBV18; TRBD1 matches 8 bases. The CDR3 is 16 residues long. Trimming cost V 2 bases and J 4 bases; bases outside gene matches: 9. Germline V gene lookup returns CDR1 KGHSH and CDR2 LQKENI.

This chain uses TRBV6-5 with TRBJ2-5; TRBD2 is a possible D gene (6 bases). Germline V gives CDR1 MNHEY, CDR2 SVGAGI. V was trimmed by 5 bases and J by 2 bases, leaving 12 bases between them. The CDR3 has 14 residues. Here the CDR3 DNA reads TGTGCCAGCAGTGCCAGACTAGGACAAGAGACCCAGTACTTC. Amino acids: CASSARLGQETQYF.

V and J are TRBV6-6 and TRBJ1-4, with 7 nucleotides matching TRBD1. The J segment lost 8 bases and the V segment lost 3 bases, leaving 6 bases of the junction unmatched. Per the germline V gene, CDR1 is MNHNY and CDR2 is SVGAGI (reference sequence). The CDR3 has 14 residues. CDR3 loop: CASSYGQGDEKLFF. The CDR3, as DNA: TGTGCCAGCAGTTATGGGCAGGGGGACGAAAAACTGTTTTTT.

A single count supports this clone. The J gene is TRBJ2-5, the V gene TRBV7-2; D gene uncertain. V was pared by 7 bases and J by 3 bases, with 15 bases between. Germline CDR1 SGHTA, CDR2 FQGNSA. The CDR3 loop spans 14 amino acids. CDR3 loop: CASNTYRGKETQYF. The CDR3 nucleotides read TGTGCCAGCAACACATATCGAGGCAAAGAGACCCAGTACTTC.

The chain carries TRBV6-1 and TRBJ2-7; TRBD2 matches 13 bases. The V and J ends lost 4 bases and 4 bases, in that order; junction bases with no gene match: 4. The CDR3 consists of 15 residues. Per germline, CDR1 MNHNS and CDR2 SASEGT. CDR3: CASSVLAGGPYEQYF. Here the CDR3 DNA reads TGTGCCAGCAGTGTACTAGCGGGAGGGCCGTACGAGCAGTACTTC.

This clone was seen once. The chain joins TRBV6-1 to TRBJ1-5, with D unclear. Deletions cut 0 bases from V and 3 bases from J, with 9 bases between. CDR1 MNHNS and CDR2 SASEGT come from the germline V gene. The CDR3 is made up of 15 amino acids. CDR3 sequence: CASSEAGGLNQPQHF. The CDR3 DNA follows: TGTGCCAGCAGTGAAGCTGGCGGTCTCAATCAGCCCCAGCATTTT.

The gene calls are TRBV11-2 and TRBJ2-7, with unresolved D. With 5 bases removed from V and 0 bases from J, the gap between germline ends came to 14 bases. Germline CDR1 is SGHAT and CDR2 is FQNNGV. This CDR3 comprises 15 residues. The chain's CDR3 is CASSPLTLSSYEQYF. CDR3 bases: TGTGCCAGCAGCCCCCTGACACTCAGCTCCTACGAGCAGTACTTC.

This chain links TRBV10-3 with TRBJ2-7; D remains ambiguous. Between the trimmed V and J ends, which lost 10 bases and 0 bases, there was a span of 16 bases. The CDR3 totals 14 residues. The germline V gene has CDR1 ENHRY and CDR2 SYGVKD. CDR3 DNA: TGTGCCACCAATGATGGAGCGCTCTCCTACGAGCAGTACTTC. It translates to CATNDGALSYEQYF.

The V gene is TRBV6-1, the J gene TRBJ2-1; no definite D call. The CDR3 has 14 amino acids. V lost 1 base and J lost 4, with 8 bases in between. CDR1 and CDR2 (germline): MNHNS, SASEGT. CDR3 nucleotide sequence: TGTGCCAGCAGTGAAGAAGGAGAGTACAATGAGCAGTTCTTC. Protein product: CASSEEGEYNEQFF.

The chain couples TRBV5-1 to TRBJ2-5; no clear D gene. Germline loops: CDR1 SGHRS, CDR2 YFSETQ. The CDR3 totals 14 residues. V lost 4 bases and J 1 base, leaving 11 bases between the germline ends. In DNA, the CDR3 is TGCGCCAGCAGCCCTTCGCACTCCCAAGAGACCCAGTACTTC. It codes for CASSPSHSQETQYF.

CDR3: CASSGNTGSLNYGYTF. The CDR3 nucleotides read TGCGCCAGCAGCGGAAATACAGGGTCCCTTAACTATGGCTACACCTTC. V and J are TRBV5-1 and TRBJ1-2, with a possible D match to TRBD1 (6 bases). The CDR3 consists of 16 residues. Germline V gene sequence: CDR1 SGHRS, CDR2 YFSETQ. V was pared by 4 bases and J by 1 base, with 17 bases between.

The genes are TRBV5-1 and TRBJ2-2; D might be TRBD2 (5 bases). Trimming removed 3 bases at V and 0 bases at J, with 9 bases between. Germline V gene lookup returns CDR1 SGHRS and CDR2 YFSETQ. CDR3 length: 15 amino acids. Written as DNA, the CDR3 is TGCGCCAGCAGCTACGAGCGGTCGAACACCGGGGAGCTGTTTTTT. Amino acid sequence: CASSYERSNTGELFF.